This entry describes one T cell receptor (beta chain). These data are taken from a study of blood T cell repertoires in COVID-19. Overall study: COVID-19 samples, acute and convalescent, were from the United States, Italy and Spain. PBMCs, B-cell-depleted T cells, or T cells provided the cDNA or gDNA that made up the material.

In the authors' workflow: The assay estimated nucleated cells by amplifying reference gene primers. The assay was immunoSEQ multiplex PCR, and TCRdb's table has in-frame clones only and misses some. V and J calls and clone size follow that table, whereas D and trimming were derived from the DNA. The sample contains more than 25,000 clones, around 85% of which appear only once. This CDR3 has 18 residues. Looked up from germline, CDR1 is GTSNPN and CDR2 is SVGIG (reference sequence). V shed 0 bases, J shed 4 bases, and the junction held 11 bases outside the gene matches. The sample taken for sequencing was peripheral blood. The chain recombines TRBV30 with TRBJ2-6, with 8 bases identical to TRBD2. This TCR was recovered from a human donor with active COVID-19. The donor label of this sample is uncertain. As DNA, the CDR3 is TGTGCCTGGAGTGTAGAATTAGTTGTAGCGGGGGGGGCCAACGTCCTGACTTTC. Protein: CAWSVELVVAGGANVLTF. The full variable domain, rest sourced from reference TRBV30 and TRBJ2-6, is SQTIHQWPATLVQPVGSPLSLECTVEGTSNPNLYWYRQAAGRGLQLLFYSVGIGQISSEVPQNLSASRPQDRQFILSSKKLLLSDSGFYLCAWSVELVVAGGANVLTFGAGSRLTVL.